The source of this T cell receptor beta chain is a study of brain T cells in children with intractable seizures. The protocol was immunoSEQ multiplex PCR, while the TCRdb copy is restricted to in-frame clones and leaves out a portion. The data contain about 340,000 clones, over 90% of them singletons. Time point specified: blood from clinic visit 5 months post-surgery; TSC patient then seizure free. Only cases whose brain tissue showed the highest T cell transcript signatures were sequenced. Pre-surgery treatment included at least one anti-epileptic drug. The study's findings and limits: Patients' HCMV serostatus was unknown; virus specificity rests on CDR3 similarity alone. Absence of clones before surgery may stem from lower sequencing depth.

The ends lost 8 bases at V and 3 bases at J; junction bases unmatched: 4. Per germline, CDR1 MNHEY and CDR2 SMNVEV (reference sequence). CDR3 length equals 14 residues. Concerning this clone: Its matching antigen is unknown.

This clonotype originated in a boy under three years old with tuberous sclerosis and intractable seizures. This material consisted of peripheral blood, taken approximately 5 months after surgery. The V and J genes are TRBV27 and TRBJ1-3, with TRBD1 matching 10 bases. CDR3 DNA: TGTGCCAGCGGGGACAGGGGATTTGGAAACACCATATATTTT. Residues: CASGDRGFGNTIYF.